These 3 T cell receptor beta chains share one sample of origin, sequenced in a study of T cell repertoires in cytomegalovirus infection. These receptors are not linked to any known antigen. TCRdb re-called the reads with MiXCR, one entry per CDR3 protein. This table has 140,000 to 150,000 distinct CDR3 sequences, 25% to 35% appearing once. Source: CD8+ T cells from cultured PBMCs, taken from culture after CMV antigen stimulation. These receptors were collected from a human donor in good health (CMV status not recorded). Some clones in this sample may be carry-over from other donors' samples.

This clonotype was detected many times. V and J are TRBV2 and TRBJ2-5; possible D gene TRBD2, 6 bases. Germline V CDR1 and CDR2: SNHLY, FYNNEI. This CDR3 spans 14 amino acids. Between the trimmed V and J ends, which lost 5 bases and 4 bases, there was a span of 14 bases. The CDR3 reads CASSPDQGGETQYF. The CDR3 DNA is TGTGCCAGCAGTCCGGATCAGGGAGGAGAGACCCAGTACTTC.

The V gene is TRBV12-3 or TRBV12-4, the J gene TRBJ2-2; D is ambiguous. V gave up 3 bases and J gave up 0 bases, with 5 bases separating them. CDR3 length: 14 amino acids. The CDR3 is CASSFLANTGELFF. CDR3 DNA: TGTGCCAGCAGTTTTCTGGCGAACACCGGGGAGCTGTTTTTT.

This chain links TRBV7-6 with TRBJ1-2, with D possibly being TRBD1 (5 bases). The V and J ends lost 3 bases and 4 bases respectively, with 12 bases between them. This CDR3 spans 14 amino acids. The germline CDR1 and CDR2 sequences are SGHVS and FNYEAQ. CDR3 DNA sequence: TGTGCCAGCAGCTTGGGGGGAAGCGGCTATGGCTACACCTTC. Translation gives CASSLGGSGYGYTF.